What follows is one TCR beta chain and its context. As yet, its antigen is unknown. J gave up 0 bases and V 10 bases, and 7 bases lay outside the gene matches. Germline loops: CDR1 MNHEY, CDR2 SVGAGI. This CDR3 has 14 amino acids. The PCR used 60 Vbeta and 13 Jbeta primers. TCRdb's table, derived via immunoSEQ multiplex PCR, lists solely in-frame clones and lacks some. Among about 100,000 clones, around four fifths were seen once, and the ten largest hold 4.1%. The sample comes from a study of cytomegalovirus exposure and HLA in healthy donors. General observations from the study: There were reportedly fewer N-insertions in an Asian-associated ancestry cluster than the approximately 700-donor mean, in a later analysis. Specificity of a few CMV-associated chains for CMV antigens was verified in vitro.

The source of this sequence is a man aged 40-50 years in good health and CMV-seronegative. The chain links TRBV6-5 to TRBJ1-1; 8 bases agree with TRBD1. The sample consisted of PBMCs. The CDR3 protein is CATKGTGLNTEAFF. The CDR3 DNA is TGTGCCACCAAGGGGACAGGTCTGAACACTGAAGCTTTCTTT.